Following are 6 T cell receptor beta chains from one sample sequenced in a study of response to subunit inactivated influenza vaccine. TCRdb reprocessed the RT-PCR reads with MiXCR, giving one entry per CDR3 protein. The data contain 650,000 to 800,000 distinct CDR3 sequences, roughly 13% of them seen just once; the ten biggest clones take up 6% to 8%. The sample in question was PBMCs from blood, obtained less than 15 days before vaccination. These receptors were taken from a man aged 50 to 60 who received an inactivated influenza vaccine.

The rearrangement joins TRBV7-9 to TRBJ2-1, with 10 bases fitting TRBD2. CDR1 SEHNR and CDR2 FQNEAQ come from the germline V gene (reference sequence). The CDR3 consists of 15 residues. Trimming cost V 5 bases and J 4 bases; bases outside gene matches: 5. This chain's CDR3 is CASSRGLAPYNEQFF. The CDR3 DNA reads as TGTGCCAGCAGCCGGGGACTAGCGCCTTACAATGAGCAGTTCTTC.

Note on this clonotype: An end of the junction differs from the germline gene, which may be a read error. The chain links TRBV4-2 to TRBJ2-7, with D perhaps matching TRBD2 (6 bases). CDR3 length equals 15 residues. Per germline, CDR1 LGHNA and CDR2 YNFKEQ. CDR3 in amino acids: CASSPTSSRSYEQYF. CDR3 DNA sequence: TGTGCTAGCAGCCCTACTAGCTCTCGGAGCTACGAGCAGTACTTC.

V usage is TRBV12-3 or TRBV12-4 and J usage is TRBJ2-6; 7 bases line up with TRBD2. This CDR3 region has 19 residues. V lost 0 bases and J lost 2; bases outside the gene matches: 10. CDR3 region: CASSLARGGGRAGANVLTF. The CDR3 nucleotides are TGTGCCAGCAGTTTAGCGCGAGGTGGAGGGAGGGCTGGGGCCAACGTCCTGACTTTC.

In its sample, this clonotype was seen a few times. The chain joins TRBV27 to TRBJ2-5; TRBD2 aligns across 8 bases. This CDR3 has 18 amino acids. Germline trimming cut 2 bases from V and 5 bases from J; bases unmatched to any gene: 16. The germline V gene encodes CDR1 MNHEY and CDR2 SMNVEV (reference sequence). The CDR3 DNA sequence: TGTGCCAGCAGTTTACGAGCTTGGAGCGGGGGAGATCGGGAGACCCAGTACTTC. It codes for CASSLRAWSGGDRETQYF.

This clonotype appeared once. V is TRBV3-1 and J is TRBJ2-7; TRBD2 matches at 12 bases. Germline V gene data show CDR1 as LGHDT and CDR2 as YNNKEL (reference sequence). The CDR3 extends over 15 amino acids. J gave up 7 bases and V 4 bases, and 8 bases lay outside the gene matches. CDR3 region: CASSRSGLAGGEQYF. The CDR3 nucleotides read TGTGCCAGCAGCCGTTCGGGACTAGCGGGTGGGGAGCAGTACTTC.

This chain links TRBV10-3 with TRBJ2-3; D call uncertain. The germline V gene encodes CDR1 ENHRY and CDR2 SYGVKD. V was trimmed by 5 bases and J by 2 bases, leaving 17 bases between them. The length of the CDR3 is 16 residues. The CDR3 bases are TGTGCCATCAGTCCAAGGTCCCTTGGGATCACAGATACGCAGTATTTT. This translates into CAISPRSLGITDTQYF.